Sequencing of this T cell receptor beta chain was carried out in a study of CD8+ T cells in alopecia areata (dated by TCRdb to the late 2010s). In the study overall: The study used high-throughput TCRbeta sequencing to examine T cell clonal expansion in alopecia areata, in both the C3H/HeJ mouse model and human patients. In humans, TCRbeta sequencing was performed on scalp tissue and on sorted CD4+ and CD8+ peripheral blood T cells from healthy controls and from patients with patchy or totalis/universalis alopecia areata. Scalp clonality was compared among normal scalp (n=4), patchy alopecia areata scalp (n=8), and alopecia totalis/universalis scalp (n=8). RNA was extracted with the PAXgene miRNA kit for fixed scalp, the miRNeasy kit for PBMCs, and the RNeasy kit for mouse skin. TCRbeta CDR3 regions were amplified by immunoSEQ multiplex PCR with 35 Vbeta forward and 13 Jbeta reverse primers. Overall study results and their limits: Unlike mouse skin, which is dominated by gammadelta T cells, normal human skin has resident alphabeta T cells that are also sequenced, and this complicates analysis of the scalp TCR repertoire. Shared TCR sequences between patients were less evident than in mice, which may be partly attributable to HLA diversity in the patient population. Compared with normal scalp, lesional scalp, particularly in alopecia totalis/universalis, had higher clonality and more expanded CD8+ clones, which suggests antigenic drive.

CDR1 SGHRS and CDR2 YFSETQ were looked up in the germline V gene. The CDR3 holds 12 amino acids from the cysteine to the phenylalanine. Kept here is only the CDR3 DNA, which spans 36 bases and is read in frame from base 1. The germline ends are 12 bases apart after V is trimmed by 9 bases and J by 5 bases. The method was the immunoSEQ multiplex PCR assay. RNA was extracted from all samples and reverse transcribed into cDNA, which served as template for TCR sequencing. SuperScript III was used to make first-strand cDNA, primed with a 2:1 mix of oligo-dT and random hexamers. A synthetic immune receptor repertoire was used to measure amplification bias, and any remaining bias was corrected computationally. Turning to the authors' computational methods: Raw reads were preprocessed to remove errors, and CDR3 was defined by IMGT conventions from the conserved cysteine to phenylalanine. To get clonality, Shannon entropy was normalized by log2 of the number of productive unique TCRs and the result was subtracted from 1. Scalp TCRbeta sequences were cross-referenced with sorted blood CD4 and CD8 repertoires so that the CD4 or CD8 identity of scalp clones could be inferred. What TCRdb holds here is the immuneACCESS table cut down to in-frame rearrangements. Part of the clones is not present; checked against another copy, under half of the missing clones reflect an unresolved V gene, and the others are unexplained. V and J calls and clone size follow that table, whereas D and trimming were derived from the DNA. Across this sample there are some 110,000 clones, with roughly two thirds seen only once. Approximately 2.8% of the sample rests with the top ten.

PBMCs were isolated by density centrifugation and stained for CD3, CD4 and CD8, after which CD4+ and CD8+ T cells were sorted on a FACSAria. Scalp biopsies and blood samples were provided by unaffected controls. Notes on this clone: Its target antigen remains unknown. It has no much larger one-base neighbor in the sample; base qualities were not kept.

Sequenced material: CD4+ T cells sorted from blood. The TCR originated in a human donor in good health. The rearrangement combines TRBV5-1 with TRBJ2-1; there is no confident call for the D gene. The CDR3 reads CATMANNNEQFF. The DNA is as follows: TGCGCCACCATGGCCAACAACAATGAGCAGTTCTTC.